This record covers a single T cell receptor beta chain. Its antigen is not known. The sample belongs to a study of T cell responses to AZD1222 COVID-19 vaccine. Study-level background: Analysis merged second doses at about 4 or about 12 weeks. Whole-study results and caveats: Recipients of two AZD1222 doses showed rising Spike-specific TCR breadth and depth. Nearly half of the spike-specific TCRs reportedly recognize variant regions that carry no mutations.

Repertoires were generated with immunoSEQ multiplex PCR, while TCRdb's copy carries only in-frame clones and drops some. The table lists approximately 100,000 clones, about nine tenths of them singletons, with about 5% in the top ten. The CDR3 length is 15 residues. With 0 bases removed from V and 11 bases from J, the gap between germline ends came to 19 bases. CDR1 and CDR2 from the germline V gene are WSHSY and SAAADI. The TCR originated in an adult in good health. This specimen consisted of peripheral blood, obtained on day 0 of AZD1222 vaccination. The gene calls are TRBV10-2 and TRBJ1-1, with D possibly TRBD1 on 5 matching bases. The CDR3 reads CASSESGPGGGGAFF. Written as DNA, the CDR3 is TGCGCCAGCAGTGAGTCCGGTCCAGGCGGCGGGGGTGCTTTCTTT.